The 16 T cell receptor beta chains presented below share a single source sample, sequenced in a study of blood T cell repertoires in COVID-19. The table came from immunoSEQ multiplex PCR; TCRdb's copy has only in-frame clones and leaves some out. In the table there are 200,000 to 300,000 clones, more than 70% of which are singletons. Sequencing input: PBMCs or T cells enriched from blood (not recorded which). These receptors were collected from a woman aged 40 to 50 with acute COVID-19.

CDR3 sequence: CASSSTSGGHEQYF. CDR3 nucleotide sequence: TGTGCCAGCAGCTCGACTAGCGGGGGCCACGAGCAGTACTTC. The chain uses TRBV7-9 and TRBJ2-7; 12 bases match TRBD2. Germline assignment: CDR1 SEHNR and CDR2 FQNEAQ (reference sequence). The CDR3 spans 14 residues. V lost 4 bases to trimming and J lost 5 bases; unmatched junction nucleotides: 3.

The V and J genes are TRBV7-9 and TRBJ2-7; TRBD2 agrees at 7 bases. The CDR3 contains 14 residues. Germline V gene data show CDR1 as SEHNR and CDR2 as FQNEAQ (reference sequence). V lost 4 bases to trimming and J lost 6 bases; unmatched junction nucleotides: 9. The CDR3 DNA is TGTGCCAGCAGCTCAATTGAAGGGGAGGGCGAGCAGTACGTC. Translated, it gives CASSSIEGEGEQYV.

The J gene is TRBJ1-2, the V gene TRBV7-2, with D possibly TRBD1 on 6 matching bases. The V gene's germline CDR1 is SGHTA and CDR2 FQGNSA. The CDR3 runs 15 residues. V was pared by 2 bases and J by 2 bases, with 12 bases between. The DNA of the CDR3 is TGTGCCAGCAGCTTATCGTCCGACAGGAACTATGGCTACACCTTC. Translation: CASSLSSDRNYGYTF.

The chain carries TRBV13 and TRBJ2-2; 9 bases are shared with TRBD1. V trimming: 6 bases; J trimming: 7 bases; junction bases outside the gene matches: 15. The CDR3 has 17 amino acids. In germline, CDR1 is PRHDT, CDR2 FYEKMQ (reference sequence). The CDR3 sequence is CASSQRRGQGSVGELFF. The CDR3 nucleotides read TGTGCCAGCAGTCAACGCCGGGGACAGGGATCGGTCGGGGAGCTGTTTTTT.

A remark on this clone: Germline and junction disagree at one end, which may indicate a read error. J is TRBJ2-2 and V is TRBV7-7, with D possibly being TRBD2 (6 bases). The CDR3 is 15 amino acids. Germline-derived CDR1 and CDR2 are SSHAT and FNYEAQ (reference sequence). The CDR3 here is CASSLRGENTGELFF. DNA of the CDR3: TGTGCTAGCAGCTTGCGGGGCGAAAACACCGGGGAGCTGTTTTTT.

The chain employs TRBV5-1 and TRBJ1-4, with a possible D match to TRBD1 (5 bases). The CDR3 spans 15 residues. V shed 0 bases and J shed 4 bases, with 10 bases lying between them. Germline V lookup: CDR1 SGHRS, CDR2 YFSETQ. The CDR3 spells CASSLVGADNEKLFF. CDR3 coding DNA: TGCGCCAGCAGCTTGGTTGGGGCGGATAATGAAAAACTGTTTTTT.

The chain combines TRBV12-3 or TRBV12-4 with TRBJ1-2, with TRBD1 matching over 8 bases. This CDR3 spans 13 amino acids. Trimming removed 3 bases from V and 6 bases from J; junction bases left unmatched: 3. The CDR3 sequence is CASSFADRDGYTF. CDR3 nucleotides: TGTGCCAGCAGTTTCGCGGACAGGGATGGCTACACCTTC.

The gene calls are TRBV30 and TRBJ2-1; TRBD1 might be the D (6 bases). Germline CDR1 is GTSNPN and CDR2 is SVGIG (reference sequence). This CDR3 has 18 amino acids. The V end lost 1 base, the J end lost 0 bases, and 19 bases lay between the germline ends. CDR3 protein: CAWSGGARRGSSYNEQFF. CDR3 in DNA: TGTGCCTGGAGTGGGGGAGCTCGCAGGGGCAGCTCCTACAATGAGCAGTTCTTC.

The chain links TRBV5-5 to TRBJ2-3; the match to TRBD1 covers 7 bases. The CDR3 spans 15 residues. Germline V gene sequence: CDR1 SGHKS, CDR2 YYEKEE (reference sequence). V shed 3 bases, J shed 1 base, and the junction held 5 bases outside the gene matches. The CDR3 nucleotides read TGTGCCAGCAGCTATCGGACAGGCCGCACAGATACGCAGTATTTT. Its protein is CASSYRTGRTDTQYF. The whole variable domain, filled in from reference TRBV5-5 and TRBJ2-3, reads DAGVTQSPTHLIKTRGQQVTLRCSPISGHKSVSWYQQVLGQGPQFIFQYYEKEERGRGNFPDRFSARQFPNYSSELNVNALLLGDSALYLCASSYRTGRTDTQYFGPGTRLTVL.

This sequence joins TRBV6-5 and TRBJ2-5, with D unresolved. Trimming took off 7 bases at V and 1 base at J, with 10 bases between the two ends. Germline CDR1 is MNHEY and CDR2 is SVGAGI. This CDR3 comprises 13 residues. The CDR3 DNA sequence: TGTGCCAGCAACCAACAGTCCCAAGAGACCCAGTACTTC. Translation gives CASNQQSQETQYF.

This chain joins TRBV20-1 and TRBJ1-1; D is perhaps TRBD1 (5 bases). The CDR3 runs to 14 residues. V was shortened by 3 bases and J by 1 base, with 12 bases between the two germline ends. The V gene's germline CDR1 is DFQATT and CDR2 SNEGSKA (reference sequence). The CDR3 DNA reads TGCAGTGCTAGTGGGGGACTGGGGAACACTGAAGCTTTCTTT. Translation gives CSASGGLGNTEAFF.

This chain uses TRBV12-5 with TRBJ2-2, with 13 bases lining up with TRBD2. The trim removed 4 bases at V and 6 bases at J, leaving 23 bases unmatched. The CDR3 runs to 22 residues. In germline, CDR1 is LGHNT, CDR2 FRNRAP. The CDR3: CASGSRGRGLAGDGRAAGELFF. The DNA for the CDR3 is TGTGCTAGTGGTTCAAGGGGCCGTGGACTAGCGGGAGACGGACGGGCGGCCGGGGAGCTGTTTTTT.

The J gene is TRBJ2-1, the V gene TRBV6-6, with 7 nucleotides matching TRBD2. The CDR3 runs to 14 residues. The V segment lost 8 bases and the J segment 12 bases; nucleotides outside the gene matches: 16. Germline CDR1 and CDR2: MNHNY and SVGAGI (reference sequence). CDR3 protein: CASLEGGHVGVQFF. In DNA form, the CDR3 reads TGTGCCAGCTTGGAGGGAGGGCATGTTGGAGTGCAGTTCTTC.

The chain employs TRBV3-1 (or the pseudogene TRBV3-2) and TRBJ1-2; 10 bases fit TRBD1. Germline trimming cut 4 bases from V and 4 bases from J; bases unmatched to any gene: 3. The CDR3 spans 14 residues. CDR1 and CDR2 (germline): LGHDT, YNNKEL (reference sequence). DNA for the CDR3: TGTGCCAGCAGCCCGACAGGGGGCGGCTATGGCTACACCTTC. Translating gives CASSPTGGGYGYTF.

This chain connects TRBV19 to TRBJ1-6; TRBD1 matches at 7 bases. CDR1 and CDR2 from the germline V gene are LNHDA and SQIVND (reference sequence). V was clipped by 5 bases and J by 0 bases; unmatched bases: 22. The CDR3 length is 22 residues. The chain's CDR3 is CASSVHRTLRGTDISYNSPLHF. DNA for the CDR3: TGTGCCAGTAGTGTCCACCGGACGTTACGGGGGACAGATATCTCCTATAATTCACCCCTCCACTTT.

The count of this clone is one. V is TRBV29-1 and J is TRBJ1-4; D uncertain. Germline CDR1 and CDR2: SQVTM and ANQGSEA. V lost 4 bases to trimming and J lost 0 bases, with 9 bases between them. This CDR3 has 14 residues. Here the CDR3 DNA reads TGCAGCGTTGGTTTGTCCGCAACTAATGAAAAACTGTTTTTT. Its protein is CSVGLSATNEKLFF.